The TCR beta chain under discussion was sequenced for a study of cytomegalovirus exposure and HLA in healthy donors. The overall study: Clustering assigned over 70% of the roughly 370 genotyped donors to the Caucasian-associated ancestry cluster. Study-level findings and limits: Highly shared variants forming one cluster were likely a sequencing artifact. A link between a missense DCLRE1C variant and TCR beta V- and J-gene trimming emerged from a later analysis. A prior analysis recorded that most TCR beta V segments were productive about 90% or about 30% of the time.

Worth noting for this clone: The target antigen is unknown.

The PCR contained 60 Vbeta and 13 Jbeta primers. Libraries were prepared by immunoSEQ multiplex PCR; TCRdb keeps only in-frame clonotypes and omits some of them. The sample's table shows tens of thousands of clones. The CDR3 loop spans 14 amino acids. V dropped 1 base and J dropped 9 bases, with 13 bases sitting between them. Per the germline V gene, CDR1 is MGHRA and CDR2 is YSYEKL. V usage is TRBV4-1 and J usage is TRBJ1-5; D is perhaps TRBD1 (6 bases). The origin of this receptor is a woman aged 40 to 50 in good health and CMV-seronegative. The specimen was PBMCs. The CDR3 protein is CASSQAGGQGPQHF. Here the CDR3 DNA reads TGCGCCAGCAGCCAAGCGGGGGGCCAGGGGCCCCAGCATTTT.